This TCR beta chain was identified in a study of shared clonotypes between healthy human individuals. Study as a whole: Plates per donor: three CD4 naive, three CD4 memory, two CD8 naive, one CD8 memory. General study results and limits: Read depth was anticipated to influence clonotype sharing among donors.

This table comes from immunoSEQ multiplex PCR, and its TCRdb copy is limited to in-frame clones, with some not included. The sample has over a million clones, around three quarters seen once. Of note for this clone: The antigen remains unidentified.

Germline V gene lookup returns CDR1 SQVTM and CDR2 ANQGSEA. The germline V and J ends were trimmed by 6 bases and 0 bases, with 17 bases remaining between them. There are 15 residues in the CDR3. The chain uses TRBV29-1 and TRBJ1-1; D possibly corresponds to TRBD1 (5 bases). The sequenced material came from memory CD4+ T cells from PBMCs. Sample subset: CD45RA-negative fraction. This receptor was taken from a man aged 18 to 29 in good health. Some clones in this sample may be carry-over from other donors' samples. The CDR3 reads CSVRDLISMNTEAFF. CDR3 coding DNA: TGCAGCGTGCGGGACCTTATCTCCATGAACACTGAAGCTTTCTTT.